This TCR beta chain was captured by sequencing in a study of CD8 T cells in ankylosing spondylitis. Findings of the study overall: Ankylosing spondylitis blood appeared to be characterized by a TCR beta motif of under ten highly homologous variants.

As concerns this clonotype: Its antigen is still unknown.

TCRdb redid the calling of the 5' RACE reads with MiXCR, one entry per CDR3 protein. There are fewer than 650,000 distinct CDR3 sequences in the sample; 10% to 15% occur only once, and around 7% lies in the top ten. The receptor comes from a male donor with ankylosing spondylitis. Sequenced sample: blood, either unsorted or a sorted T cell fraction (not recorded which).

As DNA, the CDR3 is TGCGCCAGCAGCTCTAGACAGGGGACGGGGGAAAAACTGTTTTTT. This gives the protein CASSSRQGTGEKLFF. V usage is TRBV5-1 and J usage is TRBJ1-4; 8 nucleotides line up with TRBD1. V lost 3 bases and J lost 8; bases outside the gene matches: 9. There are 15 residues in the CDR3. Germline V gives CDR1 SGHRS, CDR2 YFSETQ.